Below, one T cell receptor (beta chain) is given with its context. Antigen specificity is unknown. TCRdb recomputed calls from the 5' RACE reads with MiXCR, one row per CDR3 protein. The sample holds some 25,000 distinct CDR3 sequences, 5.5% seen once. The source of the sample is a study of early T cells in non-severe SARS-CoV-2 infection. The wider study: Chains were not paired, and sequencing was done on bulk RNA from unsorted whole blood.

Findings of the study overall: Private and CD4 specificities were missed by VDJdb matching, which favored anti-spike CD8 responses.

The V gene's germline CDR1 is MDHEN and CDR2 SYDVKM. The V end lost 4 bases, the J end lost 1 base, and 9 bases lay between the germline ends. The CDR3 spans 14 residues. The J gene is TRBJ2-3, the V gene TRBV28; D is possibly TRBD1 or TRBD2 (5 bases each). Sequencing was done on a sample of whole blood. This TCR was recovered from an adult who was a healthcare worker with PCR-confirmed SARS-CoV-2 infection or an uninfected control (not recorded which). The CDR3 loop is CASSSPGRTDTQYF. The CDR3 coding sequence is TGTGCCAGCAGTTCCCCGGGACGCACAGATACGCAGTATTTT.